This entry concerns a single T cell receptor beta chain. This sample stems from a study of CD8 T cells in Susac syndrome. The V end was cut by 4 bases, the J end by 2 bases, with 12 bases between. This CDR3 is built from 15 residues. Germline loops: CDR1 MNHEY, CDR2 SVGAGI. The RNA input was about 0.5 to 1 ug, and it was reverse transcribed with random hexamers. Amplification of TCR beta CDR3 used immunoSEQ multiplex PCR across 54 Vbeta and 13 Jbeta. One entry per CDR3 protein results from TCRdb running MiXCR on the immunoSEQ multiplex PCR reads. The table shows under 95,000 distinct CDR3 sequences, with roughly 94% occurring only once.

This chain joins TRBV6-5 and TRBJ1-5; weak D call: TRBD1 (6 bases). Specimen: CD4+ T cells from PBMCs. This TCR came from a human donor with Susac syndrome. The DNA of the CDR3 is TGTGCCAGCAGTTCTAGGGGGATCGGCAATCAGCCCCAGCATTTT. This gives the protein CASSSRGIGNQPQHF.